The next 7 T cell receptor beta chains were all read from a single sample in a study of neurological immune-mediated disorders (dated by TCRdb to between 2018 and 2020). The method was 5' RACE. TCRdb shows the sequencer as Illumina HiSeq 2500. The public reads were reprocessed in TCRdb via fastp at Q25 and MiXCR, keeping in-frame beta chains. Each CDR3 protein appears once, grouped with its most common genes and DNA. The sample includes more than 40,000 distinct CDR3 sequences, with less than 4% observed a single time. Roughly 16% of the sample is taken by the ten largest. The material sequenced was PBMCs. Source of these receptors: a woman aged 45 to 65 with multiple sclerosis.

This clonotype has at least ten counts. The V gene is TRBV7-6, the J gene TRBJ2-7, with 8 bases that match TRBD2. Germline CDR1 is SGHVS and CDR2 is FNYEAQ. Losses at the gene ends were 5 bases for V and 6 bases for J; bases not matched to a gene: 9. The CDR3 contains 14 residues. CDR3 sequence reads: CASSEGLVKGEQYF. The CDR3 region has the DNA TGTGCCAGCAGCGAGGGACTAGTCAAGGGCGAGCAGTACTTC.

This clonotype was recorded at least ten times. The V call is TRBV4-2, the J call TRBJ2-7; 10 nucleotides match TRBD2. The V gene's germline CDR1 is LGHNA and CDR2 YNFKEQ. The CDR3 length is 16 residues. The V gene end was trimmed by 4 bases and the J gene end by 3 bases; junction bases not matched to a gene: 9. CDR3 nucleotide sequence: TGTGCCAGCAGCCGACCACCAGGGACTAGCGTCTACGAGCAGTACTTC. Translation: CASSRPPGTSVYEQYF.

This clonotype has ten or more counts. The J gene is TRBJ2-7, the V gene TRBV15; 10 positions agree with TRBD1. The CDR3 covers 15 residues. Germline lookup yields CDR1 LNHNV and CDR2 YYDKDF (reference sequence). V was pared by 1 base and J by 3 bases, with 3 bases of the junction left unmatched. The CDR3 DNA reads TGTGCCACCAGCAGAGGGACAGGGGGTTTCTACGAGCAGTACTTC. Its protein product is CATSRGTGGFYEQYF.

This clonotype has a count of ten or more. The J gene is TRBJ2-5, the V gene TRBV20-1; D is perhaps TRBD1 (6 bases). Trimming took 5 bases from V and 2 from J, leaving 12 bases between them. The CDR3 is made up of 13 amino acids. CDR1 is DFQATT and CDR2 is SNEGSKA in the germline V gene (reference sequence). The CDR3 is CSAATGTQETQYF. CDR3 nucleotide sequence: TGCAGTGCTGCCACAGGGACGCAAGAGACCCAGTACTTC.

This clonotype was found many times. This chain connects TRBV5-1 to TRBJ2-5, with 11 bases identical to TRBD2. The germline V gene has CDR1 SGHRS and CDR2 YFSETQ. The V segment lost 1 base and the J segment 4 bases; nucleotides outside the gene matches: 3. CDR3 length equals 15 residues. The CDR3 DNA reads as TGCGCCAGCAGCTTGCTAGCGGGGGGTTCAGAGACCCAGTACTTC. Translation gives CASSLLAGGSETQYF.

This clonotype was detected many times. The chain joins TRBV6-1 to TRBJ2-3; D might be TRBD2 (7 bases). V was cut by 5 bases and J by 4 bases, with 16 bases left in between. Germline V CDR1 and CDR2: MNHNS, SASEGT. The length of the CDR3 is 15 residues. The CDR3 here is CASSFPGGRPDTQYF. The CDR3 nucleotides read TGTGCCAGCAGTTTTCCGGGGGGCCGTCCAGATACGCAGTATTTT.

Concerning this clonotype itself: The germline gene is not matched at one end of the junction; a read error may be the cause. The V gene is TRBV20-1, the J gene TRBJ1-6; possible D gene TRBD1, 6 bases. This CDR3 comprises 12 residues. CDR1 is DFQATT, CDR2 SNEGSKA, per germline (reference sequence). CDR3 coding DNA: TGCAGTTACGGACAGTATAATTCACCCCTACACTTT. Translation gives CSYGQYNSPLHF.